This T cell receptor beta chain appears in the sequencing data of a study of blood T cell repertoires in COVID-19. The CDR3 is 12 amino acids. Trimming pared 10 bases from V and 7 bases from J, leaving 14 bases between. Some clones are missing from TCRdb's copy, which holds only in-frame ones; the method was immunoSEQ multiplex PCR. The sample shows about 150,000 clones, approximately 80% of them seen only once. The sequence came from a human donor in a cohort sampled during active COVID-19. The chain recombines TRBV12-3 or TRBV12-4 with TRBJ2-4; D is possibly TRBD1 (6 bases). The sequencing input was peripheral blood. The CDR3 here is CATTGQGNIQYF. The CDR3 nucleotides read TGTGCCACCACAGGGCAGGGGAACATTCAGTACTTC.